Below, one T cell receptor (beta chain) is given with its context. Its antigen remains unknown. This record comes from a study of T-cell memory formation after mild COVID-19. Study-wide context: Largely, the TCR clusters proved donor specific. General observations from the study: Contracting clones, day 15 to 85, had balanced CD4/CD8, and later expanders favored CD4+. The study found contracting CD4+ clones mainly in CM and EM and contracting CD8+ clones in EMRA.

V was pared by 0 bases and J by 6 bases, with 15 bases between. Per germline, CDR1 SGHRS and CDR2 YFSETQ. The CDR3 loop spans 15 amino acids. 5'RACE primed at constant segments yielded TCR alpha and TCR beta cDNA libraries bearing sample barcodes and UMIs. MiXCR, applied by TCRdb to the 5' RACE reads, yields one record per CDR3 protein. This table has 250,000 to 350,000 distinct CDR3 sequences, approximately 14% appearing once. The sequenced sample was PBMCs or a T cell subset sorted from them (not recorded which). This clonotype was obtained from a man aged 18 to 29 who had mild COVID-19 (a few samples of this study predate the infection). Cell type and time point are not known. V gene TRBV5-1 combines with J gene TRBJ1-1; D possibly corresponds to TRBD1 (5 bases). The CDR3 DNA reads as TGCGCCAGCAGCTTGGATGGGACGAGGACCCCTGAAGCTTTCTTT. It translates to CASSLDGTRTPEAFF.